This paragraph reports one T cell receptor (beta chain). Produced via immunoSEQ multiplex PCR; TCRdb's table is partial and in-frame only. Here the sample spans more than 35,000 clones, around 82% being singletons. The data originate from a study of PD-L1 blockade in urothelial cancer. Background on the study: Researchers looked at the blood 3 weeks (second dose) and 6 weeks after treatment began. A median of 141,255 T cells was found in the blood samples.

V trimming: 5 bases; J trimming: 1 base; junction bases outside the gene matches: 3. Germline lookup yields CDR1 SNHLY and CDR2 FYNNEI. This CDR3 has 15 amino acids. Sample time point: peripheral blood 6 weeks after treatment start. Urothelial carcinoma affected the patients, and it was locally advanced or metastatic. This specimen consisted of PBMCs, obtained around atezolizumab (anti-PD-L1) treatment. This rearrangement joins TRBV2 to TRBJ1-4; TRBD1 matches 8 bases. The TCR was taken from a man aged 60-69 years with urothelial cancer. The CDR3 reads CASSIDRGTNEKLFF. In DNA form, the CDR3 reads TGTGCCAGCAGTATCGACAGGGGAACTAATGAAAAACTGTTTTTT.